These T cell receptor beta chains were read from a single sample in a study of blood T cell repertoires in COVID-19. The protocol was immunoSEQ multiplex PCR, while the TCRdb copy is restricted to in-frame clones and leaves out a portion. The table records 130,000 to 150,000 clones, 80% to 85% of them present only once. The source material was peripheral blood. All receptors come from a human donor in a cohort sampled during active COVID-19. CDR3s include the opening cysteine and the closing phenylalanine or tryptophan.

J gene: TRBJ2-6
V gene: TRBV7-3
CDR3 protein: CASSLNPGQGATGANVLTF

J gene: TRBJ2-7
V gene: TRBV18
CDR3 protein: CASSPTGAHEQYF

J gene: TRBJ2-5
V gene: TRBV19
CDR3 protein: CASSIRLAGQGEETQYF

J gene: TRBJ1-3
V gene: TRBV19
CDR3 protein: CASTPGTGRRLSGNTIYF

J gene: TRBJ1-1
V gene: TRBV6-6
CDR3 protein: CASSDRGNTEAFF

J gene: TRBJ2-6
V gene: TRBV27
CDR3 protein: CASYKQGASSGANVLTF

J gene: TRBJ1-5
V gene: TRBV6-5
CDR3 protein: CASSFEGAEPQHF

J gene: TRBJ2-7
V gene: TRBV15
CDR3 protein: CATSRDQTGSSYEQYF

J gene: TRBJ2-7
V gene: TRBV18
CDR3 protein: CASSPGTGGDYEQYF

J gene: TRBJ1-1
V gene: TRBV19
CDR3 protein: CASSKGRVVDEAFF

J gene: TRBJ2-5
V gene: TRBV6-5
CDR3 protein: CASHRGIETQYF

J gene: TRBJ2-7
V gene: TRBV7-9
CDR3 protein: CASSQTRGQTYEQYF

J gene: TRBJ2-2
V gene: TRBV23-1
CDR3 protein: CASRTGCPGLAGTGELFF

J gene: TRBJ2-7
V gene: TRBV3-1/TRBV3-2
CDR3 protein: CASSQRVERGEQYF

J gene: TRBJ1-2
V gene: TRBV6-5
CDR3 protein: CASSLGTGYGYTF

J gene: TRBJ2-3
V gene: TRBV5-5
CDR3 protein: CASSLDDASSTDTQYF

J gene: TRBJ1-3
V gene: TRBV19
CDR3 protein: CASSLEGTSGNTIYF

J gene: TRBJ1-1
V gene: TRBV18
CDR3 protein: CASLGQTGLWAFF

J gene: TRBJ1-4
V gene: TRBV9
CDR3 protein: CASSTYAGGASEKLFF

J gene: TRBJ2-7
V gene: TRBV7-2
CDR3 protein: CASSLSGTNYEQYF

J gene: TRBJ2-3
V gene: TRBV28
CDR3 protein: CASSSDRVADTQYF

J gene: TRBJ1-4
V gene: TRBV5-6
CDR3 protein: CASSSLTATNEKLFF

J gene: TRBJ2-5
V gene: TRBV24-1
CDR3 protein: CATSPPPGQGRETQYF

J gene: TRBJ1-1
V gene: TRBV6-5
CDR3 protein: CASSVPGQSEAFF

J gene: TRBJ2-5
V gene: TRBV15
CDR3 protein: CATLREGETQYF